This T cell receptor beta chain was identified in a study of blood T cell repertoires in COVID-19. The overall study: Acute-phase and convalescent COVID-19 samples originated in the United States, Italy and Spain. PBMCs, B-cell-depleted T cells, or T cells were the source of the cDNA or gDNA that made up the material.

This clone was seen just once. Original methodology: How many nucleated cells were present was estimated from reference gene primer amplification. The protocol was immunoSEQ multiplex PCR, while the TCRdb copy is restricted to in-frame clones and leaves out a portion. The V and J calls and clone size come from that table; D and trimming were worked out from the DNA. The sample has approximately 350,000 clones; roughly nine tenths are singletons. The TCR was taken from a man aged 40-50 years with acute or convalescent COVID-19. Sequenced input: peripheral blood.

The CDR3 DNA follows: TGTGCCAGCAATTCCCTACTATGGCTAGCGACCCCCACAGATACGCAGTATTTT. Protein product: CASNSLLWLATPTDTQYF. The chain couples TRBV21-1 to TRBJ2-3; the D segment call TRBD2 is taken from the table without a DNA check. TRBV21-1 is classified as a pseudogene. This CDR3 comprises 18 residues.